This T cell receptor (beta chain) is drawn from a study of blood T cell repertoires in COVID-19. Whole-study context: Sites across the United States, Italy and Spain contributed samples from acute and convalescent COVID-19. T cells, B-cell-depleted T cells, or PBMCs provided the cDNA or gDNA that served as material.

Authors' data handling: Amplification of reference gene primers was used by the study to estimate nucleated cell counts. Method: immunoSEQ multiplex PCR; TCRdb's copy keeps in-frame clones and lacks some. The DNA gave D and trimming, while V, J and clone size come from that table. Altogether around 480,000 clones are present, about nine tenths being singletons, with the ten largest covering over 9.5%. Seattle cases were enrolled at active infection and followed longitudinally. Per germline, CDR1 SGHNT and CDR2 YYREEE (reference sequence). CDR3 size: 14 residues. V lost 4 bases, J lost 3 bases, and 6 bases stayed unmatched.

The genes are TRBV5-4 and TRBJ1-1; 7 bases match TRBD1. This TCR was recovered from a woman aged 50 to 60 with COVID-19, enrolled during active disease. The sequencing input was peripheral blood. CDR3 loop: CASSKRQGYTEAFF. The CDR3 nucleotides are TGTGCCAGCAGCAAACGACAGGGTTACACTGAAGCTTTCTTT.